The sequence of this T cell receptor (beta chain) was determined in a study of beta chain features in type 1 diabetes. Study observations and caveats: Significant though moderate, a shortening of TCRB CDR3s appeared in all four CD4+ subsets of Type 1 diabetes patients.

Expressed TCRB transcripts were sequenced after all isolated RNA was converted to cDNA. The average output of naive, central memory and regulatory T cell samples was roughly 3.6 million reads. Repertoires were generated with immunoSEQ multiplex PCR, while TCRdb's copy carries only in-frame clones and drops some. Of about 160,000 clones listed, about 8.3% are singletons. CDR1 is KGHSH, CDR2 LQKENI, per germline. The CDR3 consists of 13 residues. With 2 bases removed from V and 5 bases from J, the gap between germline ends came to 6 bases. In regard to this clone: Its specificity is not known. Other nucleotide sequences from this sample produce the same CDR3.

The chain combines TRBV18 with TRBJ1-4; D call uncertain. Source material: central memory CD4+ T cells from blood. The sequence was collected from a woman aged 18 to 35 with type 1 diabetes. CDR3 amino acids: CASSPGPNEKLFF. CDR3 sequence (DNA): TGTGCCAGCTCACCAGGGCCAAATGAAAAACTGTTTTTT.